This T cell receptor (beta chain) was recorded in a study of radiation and T cells in renal cell carcinoma. This CDR3 has 15 amino acids. V lost 0 bases to trimming and J lost 2 bases; unmatched junction nucleotides: 2. Per germline, CDR1 MNHEY and CDR2 SVGAGI. The protocol was immunoSEQ multiplex PCR, while the TCRdb copy is restricted to in-frame clones and leaves out a portion. The repertoire holds some 78,000 clones, with 89% as singletons. The time point here: blood 4 weeks post-SBRT, at nephrectomy. Specified treatment: 15 Gy SBRT to primary tumor, nephrectomy 4 weeks later. This chain links TRBV6-5 with TRBJ2-3; 7 bases are shared with TRBD1. The sequencing used blood, collected from a patient whose treatment included radiotherapy and nephrectomy. The sequence derives from a woman in her seventies with renal cell carcinoma. Here the CDR3 reads CASSYSGQSTDTQYF. The CDR3 region has the DNA TGTGCCAGCAGTTACTCGGGACAGTCCACAGATACGCAGTATTTT.